These 5 T cell receptor beta chains were sequenced from one sample in a study of OX40 agonist ivuxolimab in advanced cancers. Libraries were prepared by immunoSEQ multiplex PCR; TCRdb keeps only in-frame clonotypes and omits some of them. This table holds 50,000 to 70,000 clones, 83% found once. The source material was CD4+ or CD8+ T cells sorted from blood, sampled in a trial of the OX40 agonist ivuxolimab. The source of these receptors is an adult with an advanced solid tumor such as melanoma, head and neck, liver or kidney cancer.

This clone was seen once. The CDR3 spells CASSSRYGQGGGNTEAFF. Here the CDR3 DNA reads TGTGCCAGTAGTAGTCGATATGGACAGGGAGGCGGGAACACTGAAGCTTTCTTT. The chain links TRBV19 to TRBJ1-1, with 8 nucleotides matching TRBD1. The CDR3 sequence is 18 residues long. The junction had 14 bases not matched to a gene; V was cut back by 4 bases and J by 1 base. The germline V gene has CDR1 LNHDA and CDR2 SQIVND (reference sequence).

This clone was counted between two and nine times. The chain has TRBV15 and TRBJ2-1; 14 positions agree with TRBD2. The J segment lost 9 bases and the V segment lost 3 bases, leaving 1 base of the junction unmatched. CDR3 size: 14 residues. Germline lookup yields CDR1 LNHNV and CDR2 YYDKDF (reference sequence). The CDR3 protein is CATSRGLAGAEQFF. CDR3 bases: TGTGCCACCAGCAGGGGACTAGCGGGGGCTGAGCAGTTCTTC. The whole variable domain, filled in from reference TRBV15 and TRBJ2-1, reads DAMVIQNPRYQVTQFGKPVTLSCSQTLNHNVMYWYQQKSSQAPKLLFHYYDKDFNNEADTPDNFQSRRPNTSFCFLDIRSPGLGDTAMYLCATSRGLAGAEQFFGPGTRLTVL.

This chain connects TRBV5-1 to TRBJ2-5, with a tentative D call TRBD1 (5 bases). Germline values: CDR1 SGHRS, CDR2 YFSETQ. CDR3 length: 13 residues. Deletions cut 0 bases from V and 2 bases from J, with 5 bases between. CDR3 DNA sequence: TGCGCCAGCAGCTTGGAGGGGCAAGAGACCCAGTACTTC. The encoded protein is CASSLEGQETQYF.

The chain recombines TRBV11-2 with TRBJ2-7; D might be TRBD1 (5 bases). The CDR3 is made up of 16 amino acids. Germline V gene lookup returns CDR1 SGHAT and CDR2 FQNNGV. Trimming removed 5 bases from V and 0 bases from J, with 17 bases in between. The CDR3 is CASSPLGRKSSYEQYF. The CDR3 DNA reads as TGTGCCAGCAGCCCTCTGGGGCGGAAAAGCTCCTACGAGCAGTACTTC.

This sequence joins TRBV6-1 and TRBJ2-3; 9 bases line up with TRBD2. V was pared by 0 bases and J by 0 bases, with 7 bases of the junction left unmatched. This CDR3 region has 18 residues. The germline gives CDR1 MNHNS, CDR2 SASEGT. This CDR3 reads CASSEARRGGWSTDTQYF. CDR3 in DNA: TGTGCCAGCAGTGAAGCTAGGCGGGGGGGATGGAGCACAGATACGCAGTATTTT.